A selection of T cell receptor beta chains follows, all from one sample in a study of T cells in placental villitis. Libraries were prepared by immunoSEQ multiplex PCR; TCRdb keeps only in-frame clonotypes and omits some of them. The table records roughly 570 clones, 80% to 95% of them present only once. Sequenced: placental tissue containing maternal and fetal cells. The receptors were sampled from a human donor in good health; the placental T cells may come from both mother and fetus. CDR3s include the opening cysteine and the closing phenylalanine or tryptophan. The D gene is left open where the match is weak. Expanded clones get a size class; other rows say once, few or many, or leave the size out.

j_gene	d_gene	abundance	v_gene	CDR3aa	CDR3nt
TRBJ1-1	NA	NA	TRBV5-1	CASSLGGLNTEAFF	TGCGCCAGCAGCTTGGGCGGGCTGAACACTGAAGCTTTCTTT
TRBJ1-4	TRBD1	NA	TRBV30	CAQSGQAREKLFF	TGTGCCCAGTCCGGACAGGCACGCGAAAAACTGTTTTTT
TRBJ2-7	TRBD1	NA	TRBV18	CASSPTDRPYEQYF	TGTGCCAGCTCACCAACGGACAGGCCCTACGAGCAGTACTTC
TRBJ2-3	NA	once	TRBV25-1	CTSSEYAAHTDTQYF	TGTACCAGCAGTGAATATGCGGCTCACACAGATACGCAGTATTTT
TRBJ1-2	TRBD1	NA	TRBV11-3	CASSLNDRGLPGGYTF	TGTGCCAGCAGCTTAAACGACAGGGGACTCCCCGGTGGCTACACCTTC
TRBJ1-5	NA	NA	TRBV27	CASSLAWNQPQHF	TGTGCCAGCAGTTTGGCGTGGAATCAGCCCCAGCATTTT
TRBJ1-4	TRBD1	NA	TRBV5-6	CASSPDRVYEKLFF	TGTGCCAGCAGCCCGGACAGGGTTTATGAAAAACTGTTTTTT
TRBJ1-5	NA	NA	TRBV2	CASSGGQPQHF	TGTGCCAGCAGTGGCGGTCAGCCCCAGCATTTT
TRBJ2-2	TRBD1	NA	TRBV11-3	CASSLGDRGWNTGELFF	TGTGCCAGCAGCTTAGGTGACAGGGGGTGGAACACCGGGGAGCTGTTTTTT
TRBJ1-3	TRBD1	NA	TRBV6-1	CASSDRDRVFAVSGNTIYF	TGTGCCAGCAGTGATCGGGACAGGGTATTTGCTGTCAGTGGAAACACCATATATTTT
TRBJ2-5	NA	NA	TRBV11-2	CASSFGQTETQYF	TGTGCCAGCAGCTTTGGGCAGACGGAGACCCAGTACTTC
TRBJ2-3	TRBD2	NA	TRBV15	CATSRAASGVADTQYF	TGTGCCACCAGCAGAGCCGCTAGCGGGGTCGCAGATACGCAGTATTTT
TRBJ2-2	NA	NA	TRBV20-1	CSASPQEAGELFF	TGCAGTGCTAGTCCACAGGAGGCCGGGGAGCTGTTTTTT
TRBJ2-3	TRBD1	NA	TRBV10-2	CASREWTGGTDTQYF	TGCGCCAGCAGAGAGTGGACAGGGGGCACAGATACGCAGTATTTT
TRBJ1-2	TRBD1	NA	TRBV4-1	CASSQAGGYGYTF	TGCGCCAGCAGCCAAGCAGGGGGCTATGGCTACACCTTC
TRBJ2-2	NA	NA	TRBV30	CAWTQGMGGELFF	TGTGCCTGGACACAGGGTATGGGCGGGGAGCTGTTTTTT
TRBJ1-2	NA	NA	TRBV27	CASSLQGSYGYTF	TGTGCCAGCAGTTTACAGGGGAGCTATGGCTACACCTTC
TRBJ1-3	NA	NA	TRBV7-9	CASSLVSEGSGNTIYF	TGTGCCAGCAGCTTAGTTTCTGAAGGGTCTGGAAACACCATATATTTT
TRBJ2-1	NA	once	TRBV7-9	CASSSTGAWKDEQFF	TGTGCCAGCAGCTCCACCGGGGCCTGGAAGGATGAGCAGTTCTTC
TRBJ2-1	TRBD2	NA	TRBV2	CASSERLTGGGNEQFF	TGTGCCAGCAGTGAACGGTTGACGGGAGGGGGGAATGAGCAGTTCTTC
TRBJ1-2	NA	NA	TRBV4-1	CASSQARANYGYTF	TGCGCCAGCAGCCAAGCCAGGGCCAACTATGGCTACACCTTC
TRBJ1-1	NA	NA	TRBV11-2	CASSLRQNTEAFF	TGTGCCAGCAGCTTAAGGCAGAACACTGAAGCTTTCTTT
TRBJ1-5	NA	NA	TRBV6-5	CASSADGNQPQHF	TGTGCCAGCAGCGCCGACGGAAATCAGCCCCAGCATTTT
TRBJ1-1	NA	NA	TRBV13	CASSAVGSTEAFF	TGTGCCAGCAGCGCGGTGGGGAGCACTGAAGCTTTCTTT
TRBJ1-3	NA	NA	TRBV4-2	CASSQDQGRGNTIYF	TGTGCCAGCAGCCAAGATCAGGGACGAGGAAACACCATATATTTT
TRBJ2-5	NA	NA	TRBV5-4	CASSDRQETQYF	TGTGCCAGCAGCGACAGGCAAGAGACCCAGTACTTC
TRBJ2-3	NA	NA	TRBV12-3/TRBV12-4	CASSLLATDTQYF	TGTGCCAGCAGTTTACTAGCCACAGATACGCAGTATTTT
TRBJ2-3	NA	NA	TRBV27	CASSRRTSTDTQYF	TGTGCCAGCAGTAGAAGGACTAGCACAGATACGCAGTATTTT
TRBJ2-7	TRBD1	NA	TRBV6-5	CASRRQGASSYEQYF	TGTGCCAGCAGGCGACAGGGGGCCAGCTCCTACGAGCAGTACTTC
TRBJ2-7	TRBD1	NA	TRBV12-3/TRBV12-4	CASSLTGGYEQYF	TGTGCCAGCAGTTTAACAGGGGGCTACGAGCAGTACTTC
TRBJ1-3	NA	NA	TRBV28	CANARGGNTIYF	TGTGCCAACGCTAGAGGGGGAAACACCATATATTTT
TRBJ1-3	NA	NA	TRBV12-3/TRBV12-4	CASSFSSGNTIYF	TGTGCCAGCAGTTTCAGCTCTGGAAACACCATATATTTT
TRBJ2-3	NA	NA	TRBV2	CASSGSGDTQYF	TGTGCCAGCAGTGGGAGCGGGGATACGCAGTATTTT
TRBJ1-3	NA	NA	TRBV6-1	CASSEARWGTGNTIYF	TGTGCCAGCAGTGAAGCGCGATGGGGGACTGGAAACACCATATATTTT
TRBJ2-1	NA	once	TRBV24-1	CATSDSTGYGEQFF	TGTGCCACCAGTGACTCTACAGGGTATGGGGAGCAGTTCTTC